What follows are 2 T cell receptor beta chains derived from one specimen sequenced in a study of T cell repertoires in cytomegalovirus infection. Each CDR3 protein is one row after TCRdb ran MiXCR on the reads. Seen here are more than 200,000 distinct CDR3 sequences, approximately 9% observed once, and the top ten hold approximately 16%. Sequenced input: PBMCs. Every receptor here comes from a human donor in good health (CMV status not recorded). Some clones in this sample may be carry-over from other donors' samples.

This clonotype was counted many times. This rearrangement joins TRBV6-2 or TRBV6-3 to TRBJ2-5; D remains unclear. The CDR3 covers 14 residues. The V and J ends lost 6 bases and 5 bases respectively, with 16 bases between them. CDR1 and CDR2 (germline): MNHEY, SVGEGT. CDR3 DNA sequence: TGTGCCAGCAGCCCCGGACCCGACGTCGAGACCCAGTACTTC. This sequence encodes CASSPGPDVETQYF.

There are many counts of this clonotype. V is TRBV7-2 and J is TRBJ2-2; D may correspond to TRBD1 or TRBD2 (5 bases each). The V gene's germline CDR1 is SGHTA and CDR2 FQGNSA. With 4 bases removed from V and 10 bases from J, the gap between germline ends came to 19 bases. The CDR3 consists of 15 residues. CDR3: CASSSLRGLATELFF. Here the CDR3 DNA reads TGTGCCAGCAGCTCGTTACGGGGCCTGGCGACGGAGCTGTTTTTT.